Following are 30 T cell receptor beta chains from one sample sequenced in a study of blood T cell repertoires in COVID-19. Measured with immunoSEQ multiplex PCR; TCRdb has only the in-frame clones, and not every one. The data hold tens of thousands of clones, with about 70% observed a single time. Sequenced material: peripheral blood. Source of these receptors: a woman of 80 years or more with active or convalescent COVID-19.

This clone has a single count. The V and J genes are TRBV30 and TRBJ1-4, with 7 positions matching TRBD1. V was pared by 4 bases and J by 4 bases, with 9 bases of the junction left unmatched. Germline CDR1 reads GTSNPN; CDR2 reads SVGIG (reference sequence). This CDR3 is built from 15 residues. The CDR3, as DNA: TGTGCCTGGAATCGGGACAGCCTAATTAATGAAAAACTGTTTTTT. Protein: CAWNRDSLINEKLFF.

This chain connects TRBV6-5 to TRBJ1-4; no definite D call. Germline-derived CDR1 and CDR2 are MNHEY and SVGAGI. V was pared by 0 bases and J by 4 bases, with 3 bases between. The CDR3 contains 13 residues. The CDR3 protein is CASSYSGNEKLFF. The CDR3 nucleotides read TGTGCCAGCAGTTACTCCGGTAATGAAAAACTGTTTTTT.

The chain has TRBV2 and TRBJ1-5, with 10 positions matching TRBD1. This CDR3 comprises 14 residues. The V gene end was trimmed by 9 bases and the J gene end by 5 bases; junction bases not matched to a gene: 7. CDR1 and CDR2 (germline): SNHLY, FYNNEI. The CDR3 sequence: CASQRQGAYQPQHF. CDR3 DNA: TGTGCCAGTCAGAGACAGGGGGCTTATCAGCCCCAGCATTTT.

This clone was observed once. J is TRBJ2-7 and V is TRBV19; 7 nucleotides match TRBD1. Germline values: CDR1 LNHDA, CDR2 SQIVND (reference sequence). The V gene end was trimmed by 3 bases and the J gene end by 3 bases; junction bases not matched to a gene: 2. The CDR3 loop spans 13 amino acids. The CDR3 coding sequence is TGTGCCAGTAGTATCGGGACAGACTACGAGCAGTACTTC. Residues: CASSIGTDYEQYF. The full variable domain, with the rest looked up from reference TRBV19 and TRBJ2-7, is DGGITQSPKYLFRKEGQNVTLSCEQNLNHDAMYWYRQDPGQGLRLIYYSQIVNDFQKGDIAEGYSVSREKKESFPLTVTSAQKNPTAFYLCASSIGTDYEQYFGPGTRLTVT.

The genes are TRBV7-9 and TRBJ2-2; D is uncertain. CDR1 SEHNR and CDR2 FQNEAQ come from the germline V gene (reference sequence). V was shortened by 4 bases and J by 2 bases, with 5 bases between the two germline ends. This CDR3 contains 13 residues. This CDR3 is CASSYSNTGELFF. CDR3 nucleotides: TGTGCCAGCAGCTATAGTAACACCGGGGAGCTGTTTTTT.

V gene TRBV4-3 combines with J gene TRBJ2-7; D call uncertain. Germline V gives CDR1 LGHNA, CDR2 YSLEER. Trimming stripped 0 bases from V and 0 bases from J, with 6 bases between. There are 14 residues in the CDR3. The DNA for the CDR3 is TGCGCCAGCAGCCAAGATCCGAGCTCCTACGAGCAGTACTTC. Its translation is CASSQDPSSYEQYF.

The chain carries TRBV4-3 and TRBJ2-2, with 8 bases that match TRBD2. The CDR3 is 15 residues long. The germline CDR1 and CDR2 sequences are LGHNA and YSLEER. The ends lost 4 bases at V and 7 bases at J; junction bases unmatched: 8. CDR3 residues: CASSRGLASDGELFF. CDR3 bases: TGCGCCAGCAGCCGAGGACTAGCCTCGGACGGGGAGCTGTTTTTT.

The J gene is TRBJ2-5, the V gene TRBV18; 14 bases are a match to TRBD2. The V and J ends lost 4 bases and 2 bases, in that order; junction bases with no gene match: 9. The germline gives CDR1 KGHSH, CDR2 LQKENI. The CDR3 length is 18 residues. The CDR3 here is CASSRSGTSGSYQETQYF. CDR3 coding DNA: TGTGCCAGCTCACGATCCGGGACTAGCGGGAGTTATCAAGAGACCCAGTACTTC.

The CDR3 DNA sequence: TGCGCCAGCAGCTCCCGACAGGACTATGGCTACACCTTC. Its translation is CASSSRQDYGYTF. The chain uses TRBV5-1 and TRBJ1-2, with TRBD1 as a possible D gene (6 bases). This CDR3 comprises 13 residues. V was shortened by 3 bases and J by 3 bases, with 9 bases between the two germline ends. CDR1 SGHRS and CDR2 YFSETQ come from the germline V gene.

J is TRBJ1-2 and V is TRBV2; D is undetermined. V was pared by 6 bases and J by 4 bases, with 9 bases between. The CDR3 runs 12 residues. Germline V gene data show CDR1 as SNHLY and CDR2 as FYNNEI. The CDR3 loop reads CASRPLAYGYTF. CDR3 nucleotides: TGTGCCAGCAGACCCCTAGCCTATGGCTACACCTTC.

The chain couples TRBV10-3 to TRBJ2-3; TRBD2 matches at 8 bases. The CDR3 sequence is 16 residues long. With V trimmed by 3 bases and J by 2 bases, 7 bases remained unmatched. CDR1 is ENHRY, CDR2 SYGVKD, per germline. DNA for the CDR3: TGTGCCATCAGTGAACTCCGGGGGGGCCCCACAGATACGCAGTATTTT. Residues: CAISELRGGPTDTQYF.

This clone was counted a single time. The chain carries TRBV14 and TRBJ2-1; 7 bases align to TRBD2. There are 14 residues in the CDR3. V lost 4 bases and J lost 6; bases outside the gene matches: 6. In germline, CDR1 is SGHDN, CDR2 FVKESK. The CDR3 sequence: CASSPRTGGNEQFF. For the CDR3, the DNA is TGTGCCAGCAGCCCTCGCACGGGGGGCAATGAGCAGTTCTTC. Full variable domain (outside the CDR3, taken from reference TRBV14 and TRBJ2-1): EAGVTQFPSHSVIEKGQTVTLRCDPISGHDNLYWYRRVMGKEIKFLLHFVKESKQDESGMPNNRFLAERTGGTYSTLKVQPAELEDSGVYFCASSPRTGGNEQFFGPGTRLTVL.

This clone appeared a few times. The chain employs TRBV18 and TRBJ1-2; no definite D call. V was shortened by 1 base and J by 4 bases, with 13 bases between the two germline ends. The CDR3 is 15 residues long. Per germline, CDR1 KGHSH and CDR2 LQKENI. CDR3 sequence reads: CASSPRETDLYGYTF. The CDR3 DNA is TGTGCCAGCTCACCACGGGAGACCGACCTCTATGGCTACACCTTC.

The chain joins TRBV7-8 to TRBJ2-2; 7 bases map to TRBD1. The CDR3 is 15 residues long. Germline V gene lookup returns CDR1 SGHVS and CDR2 FQNEAQ. Unmatched junction bases numbered 4, after V lost 2 bases and J lost 4 bases. Here the CDR3 reads CASSLMRGPTGELFF. The CDR3 nucleotides are TGTGCCAGCAGCTTAATGAGGGGGCCCACCGGGGAGCTGTTTTTT.

The chain links TRBV7-2 to TRBJ2-3; possibly TRBD1 for D (6 bases). This CDR3 spans 13 amino acids. Trimming pared 2 bases from V and 14 bases from J, leaving 17 bases between. Germline CDR1 reads SGHTA; CDR2 reads FQGNSA. Here the CDR3 reads CASSLPTDSRRYF. CDR3 nucleotide sequence: TGTGCCAGCAGCTTACCAACGGACAGCCGCCGGTATTTT.

In its sample, this clone was seen a few times. The chain employs TRBV19 and TRBJ2-1; 10 bases line up with TRBD2. With V trimmed by 5 bases and J by 8 bases, 15 bases remained unmatched. This CDR3 has 17 residues. CDR1 and CDR2 (germline): LNHDA, SQIVND (reference sequence). CDR3 sequence (DNA): TGTGCCAGTAGTCTCAGCGGGGGGGCCCCAGGGACATATGAGCAGTTCTTC. This encodes CASSLSGGAPGTYEQFF.

There are a few counts of this clone. V and J are TRBV9 and TRBJ2-2; 13 bases are shared with TRBD2. CDR3 length: 15 residues. Germline trimming cut 3 bases from V and 5 bases from J; bases unmatched to any gene: 1. The germline gives CDR1 SGDLS, CDR2 YYNGEE. Here the CDR3 DNA reads TGTGCCAGCAGCGCGGGACTAGCGGGGACCGGGGAGCTGTTTTTT. Amino acids: CASSAGLAGTGELFF.

The rearrangement uses TRBV11-2 and TRBJ1-1, with D possibly being TRBD1 (5 bases). Germline CDR1 reads SGHAT; CDR2 reads FQNNGV. The CDR3 covers 15 residues. Trimming removed 6 bases at V and 0 bases at J, with 14 bases between. CDR3 region: CASSSGDRMNTEAFF. The DNA of the CDR3 is TGTGCCAGCAGTTCGGGGGACCGCATGAACACTGAAGCTTTCTTT.

The genes are TRBV21-1 and TRBJ2-1; the table's D call, TRBD1, has no DNA check behind it. TRBV21-1 is designated a pseudogene. The CDR3 consists of 16 residues. CDR3 bases: TGTGCCAGCAGCAAAGAAGGGGGCGCCGGCCTTATTGAGCAGTTCTTC. It codes for CASSKEGGAGLIEQFF.

V usage is TRBV5-1 and J usage is TRBJ1-1; 9 bases are a match to TRBD1. The CDR3 extends over 14 amino acids. Trimming cost V 4 bases and J 3 bases; bases outside gene matches: 4. The V gene's germline CDR1 is SGHRS and CDR2 YFSETQ. The CDR3 loop is CASSLNRGHTEAFF. The CDR3 DNA is TGCGCCAGCAGCCTTAACAGGGGGCACACTGAAGCTTTCTTT.

The chain recombines TRBV5-4 with TRBJ2-3; D unresolved. This CDR3 comprises 11 residues. The V gene's germline CDR1 is SGHNT and CDR2 YYREEE (reference sequence). V gave up 7 bases and J gave up 6 bases, with 9 bases separating them. CDR3 in amino acids: CASQNVDTQYF. The CDR3 nucleotides read TGTGCCAGCCAGAACGTGGATACGCAGTATTTT.

The chain employs TRBV29-1 and TRBJ1-1; no reliable D call. This CDR3 is built from 11 residues. Trimming removed 5 bases at V and 1 base at J, with 5 bases between. Germline V gene sequence: CDR1 SQVTM, CDR2 ANQGSEA. The CDR3 bases are TGCAGCGTTCTGTGGAACACTGAAGCTTTCTTT. This gives the protein CSVLWNTEAFF.

This chain links TRBV27 with TRBJ2-4, with a tentative D call TRBD2 (6 bases). Germline values: CDR1 MNHEY, CDR2 SMNVEV (reference sequence). The CDR3 is 17 residues long. With 8 bases removed from V and 0 bases from J, the gap between germline ends came to 20 bases. CDR3 sequence (DNA): TGTGCCAGCGGCGGGACTCTCGGGGCCGGAGCCAAAAACATTCAGTACTTC. Encoded protein: CASGGTLGAGAKNIQYF.

The table lists this clone with a count of one. The chain combines TRBV10-3 with TRBJ2-2; TRBD2 matches at 16 bases. This CDR3 has 14 residues. Germline V gives CDR1 ENHRY, CDR2 SYGVKD. V shed 7 bases and J 14 bases; nucleotides not matched to a gene: 7. DNA of the CDR3: TGTGCCATCACCCCGGGGACTAGCGGGGGGGCCCTGTTTTTT. This translates into CAITPGTSGGALFF.

This chain links TRBV18 with TRBJ1-4; TRBD1 agrees at 8 bases. Germline V gives CDR1 KGHSH, CDR2 LQKENI. The junction had 8 bases not matched to a gene; V was cut back by 6 bases and J by 5 bases. The CDR3 contains 15 residues. The CDR3 spells CASSRGQGKNEKLFF. CDR3 DNA sequence: TGTGCCAGCTCTCGAGGACAGGGAAAAAATGAAAAACTGTTTTTT.

V usage is TRBV7-2 and J usage is TRBJ1-1; D is possibly TRBD1 (6 bases). This CDR3 spans 14 amino acids. Trimming shortened V by 4 bases and J by 0 bases, and 9 bases separated the two germline ends. Germline CDR1 is SGHTA and CDR2 is FQGNSA. Written as DNA, the CDR3 is TGTGCCAGCAGCTCGGACAGAATGAACACTGAAGCTTTCTTT. Encoded protein: CASSSDRMNTEAFF.

V and J are TRBV10-3 and TRBJ2-7; TRBD1 aligns across 9 bases. After removal of 6 bases from V and 3 bases from J, the junction contained 0 bases not matched to a gene. The germline V gene has CDR1 ENHRY and CDR2 SYGVKD. CDR3 length equals 12 residues. The CDR3 DNA sequence: TGTGCCATCAGGGACAGGGGCTACGAGCAGTACTTC. Protein sequence: CAIRDRGYEQYF.

Comments on this clone: This same CDR3 is encoded by further DNA sequences in the sample. The gene calls are TRBV7-2 and TRBJ2-5; no firm D call. The CDR3 runs to 13 residues. V dropped 0 bases and J dropped 3 bases, with 5 bases sitting between them. Germline CDR1 SGHTA, CDR2 FQGNSA. CDR3 bases: TGTGCCAGCAGCTTAGCGCTAGAAGAGACCCAGTACTTC. It yields the protein CASSLALEETQYF.

This clone has a handful of counts. The V call is TRBV4-1, the J call TRBJ2-7, with 7 bases matching TRBD2. The CDR3 length is 16 residues. Germline V lookup: CDR1 MGHRA, CDR2 YSYEKL. The V gene end was trimmed by 1 base and the J gene end by 2 bases; junction bases not matched to a gene: 8. CDR3 DNA: TGCGCCAGCAGCCAAGTCCCCGGCGGGGGAACCTACGAGCAGTACTTC. Translated, it gives CASSQVPGGGTYEQYF.

The chain employs TRBV5-4 and TRBJ2-2; weak D call: TRBD1 (7 bases). The CDR3 extends over 15 amino acids. Germline V lookup: CDR1 SGHNT, CDR2 YYREEE (reference sequence). Trimming removed 0 bases from V and 5 bases from J, with 11 bases in between. In DNA form, the CDR3 reads TGTGCCAGCAGCTTGGTACAGGGGAGGACCGGGGAGCTGTTTTTT. As protein: CASSLVQGRTGELFF.